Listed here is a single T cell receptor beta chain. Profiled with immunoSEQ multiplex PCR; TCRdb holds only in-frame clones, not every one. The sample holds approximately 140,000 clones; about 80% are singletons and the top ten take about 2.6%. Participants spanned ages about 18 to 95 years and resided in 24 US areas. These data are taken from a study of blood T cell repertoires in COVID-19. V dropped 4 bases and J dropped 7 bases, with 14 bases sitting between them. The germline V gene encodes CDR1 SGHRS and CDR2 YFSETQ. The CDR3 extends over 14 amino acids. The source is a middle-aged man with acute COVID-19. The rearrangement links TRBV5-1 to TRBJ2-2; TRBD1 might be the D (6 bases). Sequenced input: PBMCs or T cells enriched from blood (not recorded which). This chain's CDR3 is CASSPTGLNGELFF. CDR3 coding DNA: TGCGCCAGCAGCCCTACAGGGTTAAACGGGGAGCTGTTTTTT. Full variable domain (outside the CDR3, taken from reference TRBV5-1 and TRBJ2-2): KAGVTQTPRYLIKTRGQQVTLSCSPISGHRSVSWYQQTPGQGLQFLFEYFSETQRNKGNFPGRFSGRQFSNSRSEMNVSTLELGDSALYLCASSPTGLNGELFFGEGSRLTVL.